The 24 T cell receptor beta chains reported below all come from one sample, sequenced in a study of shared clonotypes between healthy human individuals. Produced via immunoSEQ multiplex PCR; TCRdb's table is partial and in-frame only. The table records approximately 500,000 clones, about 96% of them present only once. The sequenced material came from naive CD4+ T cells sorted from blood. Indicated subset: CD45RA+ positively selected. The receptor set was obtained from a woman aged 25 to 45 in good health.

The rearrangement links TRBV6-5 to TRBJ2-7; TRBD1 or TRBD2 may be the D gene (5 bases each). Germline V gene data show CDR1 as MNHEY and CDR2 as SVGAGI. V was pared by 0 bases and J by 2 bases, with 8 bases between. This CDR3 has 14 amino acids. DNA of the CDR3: TGTGCCAGCAGTTACTCGGGGACCCCCTACGAGCAGTACTTC. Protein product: CASSYSGTPYEQYF.

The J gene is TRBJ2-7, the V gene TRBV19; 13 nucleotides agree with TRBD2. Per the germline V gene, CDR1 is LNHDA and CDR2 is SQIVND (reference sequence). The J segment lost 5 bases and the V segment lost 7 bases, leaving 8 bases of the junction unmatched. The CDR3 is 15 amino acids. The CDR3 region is CASTTGLAGVHEQYF. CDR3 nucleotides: TGTGCCAGTACCACAGGACTAGCGGGAGTTCACGAGCAGTACTTC.

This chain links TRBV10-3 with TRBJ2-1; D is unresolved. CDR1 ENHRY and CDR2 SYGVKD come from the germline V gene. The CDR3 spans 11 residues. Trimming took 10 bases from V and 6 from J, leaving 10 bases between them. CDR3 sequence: CASETANEQFF. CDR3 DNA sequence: TGTGCCAGCGAAACCGCCAATGAGCAGTTCTTC.

DNA for the CDR3: TGTGCCAGCAGCTTGGGTGGTGGCCTAGCGAGTGGAAATGAGCAGTTCTTC. It specifies CASSLGGGLASGNEQFF. This chain links TRBV5-4 with TRBJ2-1, with a weak D call TRBD2 (6 bases). V was clipped by 0 bases and J by 7 bases, with 20 bases between them. CDR1 SGHNT and CDR2 YYREEE come from the germline V gene (reference sequence). This CDR3 contains 17 residues.

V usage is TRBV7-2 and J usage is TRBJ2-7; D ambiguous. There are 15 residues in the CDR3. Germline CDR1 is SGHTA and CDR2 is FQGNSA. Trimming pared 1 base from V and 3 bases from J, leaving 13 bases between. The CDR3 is CASSLVGPLIYEQYF. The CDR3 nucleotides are TGTGCCAGCAGCTTAGTCGGTCCGTTAATCTACGAGCAGTACTTC.

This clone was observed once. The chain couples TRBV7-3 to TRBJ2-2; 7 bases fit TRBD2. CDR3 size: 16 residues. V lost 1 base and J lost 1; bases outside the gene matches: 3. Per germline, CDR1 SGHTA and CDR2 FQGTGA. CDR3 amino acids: CASSLNSGQNTGELFF. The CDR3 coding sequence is TGTGCCAGCAGCTTAAATAGCGGGCAGAACACCGGGGAGCTGTTTTTT.

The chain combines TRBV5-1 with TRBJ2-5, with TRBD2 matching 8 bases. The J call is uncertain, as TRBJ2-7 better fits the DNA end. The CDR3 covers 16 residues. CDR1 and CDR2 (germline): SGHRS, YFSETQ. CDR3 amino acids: CASSLIASGGGYEQYF. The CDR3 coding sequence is TGCGCCAGCAGCCTAATAGCGTCGGGAGGGGGCTACGAGCAGTACTTC.

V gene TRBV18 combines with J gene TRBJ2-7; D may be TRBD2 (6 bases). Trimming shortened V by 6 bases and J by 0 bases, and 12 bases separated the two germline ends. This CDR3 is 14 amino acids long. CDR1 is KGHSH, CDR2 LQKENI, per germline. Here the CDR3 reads CASSRGFTSYEQYF. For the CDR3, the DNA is TGTGCCAGCTCCCGGGGGTTCACCTCCTACGAGCAGTACTTC.

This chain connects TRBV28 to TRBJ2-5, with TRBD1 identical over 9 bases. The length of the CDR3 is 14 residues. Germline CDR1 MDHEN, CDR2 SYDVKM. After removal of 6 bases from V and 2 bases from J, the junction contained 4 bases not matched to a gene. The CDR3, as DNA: TGTGCCAGCAGAACAGGACAGGGGCAAGAGACCCAGTACTTC. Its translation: CASRTGQGQETQYF.

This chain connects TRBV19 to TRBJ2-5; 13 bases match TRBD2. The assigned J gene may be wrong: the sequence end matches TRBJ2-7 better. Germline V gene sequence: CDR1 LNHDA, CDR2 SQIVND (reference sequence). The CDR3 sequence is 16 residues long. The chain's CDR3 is CASSPGLAGAYYEQYF. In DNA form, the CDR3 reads TGTGCCAGTAGTCCAGGACTAGCGGGAGCCTACTACGAGCAGTACTTC.

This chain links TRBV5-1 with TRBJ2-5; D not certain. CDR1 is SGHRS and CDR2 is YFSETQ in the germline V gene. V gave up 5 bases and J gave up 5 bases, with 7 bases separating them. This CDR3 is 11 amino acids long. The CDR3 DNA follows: TGCGCCAGCAGGATGGAGGAGACCCAGTACTTC. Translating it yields CASRMEETQYF.

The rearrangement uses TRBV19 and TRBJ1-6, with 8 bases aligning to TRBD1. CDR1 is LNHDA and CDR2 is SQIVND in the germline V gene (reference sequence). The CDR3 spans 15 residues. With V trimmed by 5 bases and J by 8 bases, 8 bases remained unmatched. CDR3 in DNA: TGTGCCAGTAGTCCTATGACAGGGGCGGATTCACCCCTCCACTTT. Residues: CASSPMTGADSPLHF.

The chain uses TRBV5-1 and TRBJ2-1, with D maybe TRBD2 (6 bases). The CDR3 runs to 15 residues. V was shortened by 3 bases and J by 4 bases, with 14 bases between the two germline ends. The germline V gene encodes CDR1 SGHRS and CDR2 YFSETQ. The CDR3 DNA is TGCGCCAGCAGCTCCGGGGCGGGACCTTACAATGAGCAGTTCTTC. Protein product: CASSSGAGPYNEQFF.

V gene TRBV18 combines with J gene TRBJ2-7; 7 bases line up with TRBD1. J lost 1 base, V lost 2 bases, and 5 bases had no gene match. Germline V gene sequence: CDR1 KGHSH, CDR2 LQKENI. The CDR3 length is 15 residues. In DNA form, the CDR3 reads TGTGCCAGCTCACCAACCCAGACAGGGTCCTACGAGCAGTACTTC. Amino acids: CASSPTQTGSYEQYF.

The CDR3 nucleotides are TGTGCCAGCTCTGAACAAGGCACAGATACGCAGTATTTT. The encoded protein is CASSEQGTDTQYF. V usage is TRBV18 and J usage is TRBJ2-3, with D unclear. Looked up from germline, CDR1 is KGHSH and CDR2 is LQKENI. Deletions cut 6 bases from V and 1 base from J, with 8 bases between. The CDR3 runs 13 residues.

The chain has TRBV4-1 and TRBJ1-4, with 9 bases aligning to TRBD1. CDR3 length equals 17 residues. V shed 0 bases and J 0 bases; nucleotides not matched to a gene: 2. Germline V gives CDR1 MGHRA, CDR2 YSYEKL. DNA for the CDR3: TGCGCCAGCAGCCAAGAAGGGACAGGGTCAACTAATGAAAAACTGTTTTTT. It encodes CASSQEGTGSTNEKLFF.

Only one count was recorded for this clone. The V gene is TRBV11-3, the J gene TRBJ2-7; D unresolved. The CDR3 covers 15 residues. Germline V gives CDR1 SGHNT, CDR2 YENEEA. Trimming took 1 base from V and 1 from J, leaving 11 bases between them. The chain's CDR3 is CASSLGVLESYEQYF. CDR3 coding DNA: TGTGCCAGCAGCTTAGGGGTACTCGAGTCCTACGAGCAGTACTTC.

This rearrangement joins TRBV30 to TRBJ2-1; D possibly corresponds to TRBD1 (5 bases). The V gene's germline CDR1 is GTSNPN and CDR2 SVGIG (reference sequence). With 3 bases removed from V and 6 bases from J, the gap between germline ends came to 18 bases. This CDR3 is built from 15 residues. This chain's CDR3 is CAWSPSVLQGNEQFF. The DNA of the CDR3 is TGTGCCTGGAGCCCTTCGGTTTTGCAGGGCAATGAGCAGTTCTTC. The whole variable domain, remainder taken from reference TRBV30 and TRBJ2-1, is SQTIHQWPATLVQPVGSPLSLECTVEGTSNPNLYWYRQAAGRGLQLLFYSVGIGQISSEVPQNLSASRPQDRQFILSSKKLLLSDSGFYLCAWSPSVLQGNEQFFGPGTRLTVL.

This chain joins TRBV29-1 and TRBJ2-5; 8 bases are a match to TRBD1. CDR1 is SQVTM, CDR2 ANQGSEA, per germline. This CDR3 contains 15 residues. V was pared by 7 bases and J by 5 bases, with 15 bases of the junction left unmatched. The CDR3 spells CSAPPGTGIGETQYF. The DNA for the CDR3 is TGCAGCGCTCCACCCGGGACAGGCATCGGGGAGACCCAGTACTTC. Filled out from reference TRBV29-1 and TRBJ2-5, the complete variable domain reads SAVISQKPSRDICQRGTSLTIQCQVDSQVTMMFWYRQQPGQSLTLIATANQGSEATYESGFVIDKFPISRPNLTFSTLTVSNMSPEDSSIYLCSAPPGTGIGETQYFGPGTRLLVL.

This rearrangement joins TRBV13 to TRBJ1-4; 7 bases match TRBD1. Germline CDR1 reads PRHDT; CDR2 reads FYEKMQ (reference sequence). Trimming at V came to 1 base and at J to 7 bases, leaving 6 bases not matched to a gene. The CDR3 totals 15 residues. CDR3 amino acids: CASSLEKGASEKLFF. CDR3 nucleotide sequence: TGTGCCAGCAGCTTAGAGAAGGGGGCATCTGAAAAACTGTTTTTT.

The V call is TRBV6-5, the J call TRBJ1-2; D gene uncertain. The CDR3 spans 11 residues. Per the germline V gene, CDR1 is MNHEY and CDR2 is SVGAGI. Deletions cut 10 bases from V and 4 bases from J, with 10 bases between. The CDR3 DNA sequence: TGTGCCACTCGTAAAGTCTATGGCTACACCTTC. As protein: CATRKVYGYTF.

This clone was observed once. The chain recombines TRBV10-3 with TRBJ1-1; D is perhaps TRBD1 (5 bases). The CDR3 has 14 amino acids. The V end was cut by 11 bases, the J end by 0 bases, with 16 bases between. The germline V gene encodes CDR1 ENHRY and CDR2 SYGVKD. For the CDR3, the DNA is TGTGCCGTCCGGGACCGATTCATGAACACTGAAGCTTTCTTT. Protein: CAVRDRFMNTEAFF.

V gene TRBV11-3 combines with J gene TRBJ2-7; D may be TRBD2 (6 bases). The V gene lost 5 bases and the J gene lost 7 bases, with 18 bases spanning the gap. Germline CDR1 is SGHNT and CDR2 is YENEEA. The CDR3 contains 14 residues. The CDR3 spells CASSPKGLASEQYF. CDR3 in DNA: TGTGCCAGCAGCCCCAAGGGGCTAGCGAGTGAGCAGTACTTC.

CDR3 coding DNA: TGCGCCAGCAGTGACCCCCCAGGGGCCGAGCAGTACTTC. Translated: CASSDPPGAEQYF. V and J are TRBV10-1 and TRBJ2-7, with a weak D call TRBD1 (6 bases). Deletions cut 3 bases from V and 6 bases from J, with 12 bases between. Germline CDR1 WNHNN, CDR2 SYGVQD (reference sequence). CDR3 length equals 13 residues.